The source of this T cell receptor beta chain is a study of blood T cell repertoires in COVID-19. Germline V gene sequence: CDR1 LGHDT, CDR2 YNNKEL (reference sequence). The CDR3 extends over 16 amino acids. With 4 bases removed from V and 2 bases from J, the gap between germline ends came to 15 bases. This table comes from immunoSEQ multiplex PCR, and its TCRdb copy is limited to in-frame clones, with some not included. Found here are approximately 130,000 clones, about 77% of them singletons; the top ten hold more than 15%. Sequencing input: peripheral blood. This TCR was sampled from a man at least 80 years old with acute or convalescent COVID-19. V usage is TRBV3-1 (or the pseudogene TRBV3-2) and J usage is TRBJ1-3, with a possible D match to TRBD1 (6 bases). CDR3: CASSRTRGGTGNTIYF. Here the CDR3 DNA reads TGTGCCAGCAGCCGAACAAGGGGGGGCACTGGAAACACCATATATTTT.